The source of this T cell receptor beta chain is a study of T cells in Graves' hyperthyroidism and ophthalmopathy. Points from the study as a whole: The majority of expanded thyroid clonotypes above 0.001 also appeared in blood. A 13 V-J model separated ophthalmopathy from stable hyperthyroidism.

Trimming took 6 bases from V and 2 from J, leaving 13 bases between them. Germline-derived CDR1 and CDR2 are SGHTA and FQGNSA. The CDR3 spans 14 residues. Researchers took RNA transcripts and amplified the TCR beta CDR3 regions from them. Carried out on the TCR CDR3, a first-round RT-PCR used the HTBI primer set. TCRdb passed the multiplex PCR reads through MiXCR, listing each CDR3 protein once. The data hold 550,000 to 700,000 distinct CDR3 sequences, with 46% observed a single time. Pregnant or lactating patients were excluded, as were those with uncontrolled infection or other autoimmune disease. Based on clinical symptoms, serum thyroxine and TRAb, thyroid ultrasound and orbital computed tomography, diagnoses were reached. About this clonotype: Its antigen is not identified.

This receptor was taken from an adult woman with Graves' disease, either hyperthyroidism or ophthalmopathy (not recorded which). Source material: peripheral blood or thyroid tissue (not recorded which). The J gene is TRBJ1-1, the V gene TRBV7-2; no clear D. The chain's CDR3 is CASRKPRGNTEAFF. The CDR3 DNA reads TGTGCCAGCAGAAAACCCCGCGGCAACACTGAAGCTTTCTTT.